This T cell receptor (beta chain) was captured in a study of human T cells and chemical hapten exposure. The authors extracted total RNA from unfractionated whole blood. For the library, individual cDNA molecules each received unique molecular identifiers. Via MiXCR, TCRdb re-called the reads, giving one row per CDR3 protein. In the table there are around 120,000 distinct CDR3 sequences, around 8.5% of which are singletons. The receptor comes from a human donor in good health. Some clones in this sample may be carry-over from other donors' samples. Sample: whole blood.

CDR3 region: CASRLAGWTYNEQFF. The CDR3 region has the DNA TGTGCCAGTCGACTGGCTGGGTGGACCTACAATGAGCAGTTCTTC. The chain carries TRBV19 and TRBJ2-1; unclear D gene. Germline V CDR1 and CDR2: LNHDA, SQIVND (reference sequence). The CDR3 spans 15 residues. V dropped 8 bases and J dropped 2 bases, with 16 bases sitting between them.